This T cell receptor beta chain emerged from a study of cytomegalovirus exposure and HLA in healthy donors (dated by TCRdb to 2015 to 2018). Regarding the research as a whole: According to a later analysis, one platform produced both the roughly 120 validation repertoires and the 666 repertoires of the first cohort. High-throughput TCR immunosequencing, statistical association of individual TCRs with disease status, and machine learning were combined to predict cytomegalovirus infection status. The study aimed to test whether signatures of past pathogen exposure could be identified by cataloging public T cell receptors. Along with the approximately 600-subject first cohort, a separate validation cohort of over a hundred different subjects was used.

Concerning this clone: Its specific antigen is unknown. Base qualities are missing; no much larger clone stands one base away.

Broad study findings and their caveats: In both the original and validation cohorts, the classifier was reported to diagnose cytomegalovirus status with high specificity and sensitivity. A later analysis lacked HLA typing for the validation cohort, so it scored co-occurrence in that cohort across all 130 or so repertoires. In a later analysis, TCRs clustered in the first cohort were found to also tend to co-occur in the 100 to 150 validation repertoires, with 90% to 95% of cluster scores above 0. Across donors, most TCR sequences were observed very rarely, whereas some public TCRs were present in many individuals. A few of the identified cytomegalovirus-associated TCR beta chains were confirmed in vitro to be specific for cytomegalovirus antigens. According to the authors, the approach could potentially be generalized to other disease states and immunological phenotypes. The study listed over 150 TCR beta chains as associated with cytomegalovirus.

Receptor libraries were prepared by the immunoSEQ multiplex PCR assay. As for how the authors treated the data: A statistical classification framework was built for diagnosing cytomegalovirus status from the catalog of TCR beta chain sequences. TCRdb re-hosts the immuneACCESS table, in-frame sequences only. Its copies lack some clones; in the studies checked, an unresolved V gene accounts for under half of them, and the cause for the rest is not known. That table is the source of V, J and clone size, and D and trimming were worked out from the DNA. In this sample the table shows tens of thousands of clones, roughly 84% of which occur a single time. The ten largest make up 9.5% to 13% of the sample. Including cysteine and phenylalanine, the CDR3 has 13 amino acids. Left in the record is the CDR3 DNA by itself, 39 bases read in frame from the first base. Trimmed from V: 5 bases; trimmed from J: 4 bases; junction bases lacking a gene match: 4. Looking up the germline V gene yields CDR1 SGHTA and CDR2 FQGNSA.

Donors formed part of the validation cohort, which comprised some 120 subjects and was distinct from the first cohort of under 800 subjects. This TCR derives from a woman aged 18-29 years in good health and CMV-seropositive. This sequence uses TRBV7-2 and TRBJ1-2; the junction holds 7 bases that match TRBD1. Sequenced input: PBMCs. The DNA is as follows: TGTGCCAGCAGCCACAGGGGTTTCTATGGCTACACCTTC. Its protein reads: CASSHRGFYGYTF.